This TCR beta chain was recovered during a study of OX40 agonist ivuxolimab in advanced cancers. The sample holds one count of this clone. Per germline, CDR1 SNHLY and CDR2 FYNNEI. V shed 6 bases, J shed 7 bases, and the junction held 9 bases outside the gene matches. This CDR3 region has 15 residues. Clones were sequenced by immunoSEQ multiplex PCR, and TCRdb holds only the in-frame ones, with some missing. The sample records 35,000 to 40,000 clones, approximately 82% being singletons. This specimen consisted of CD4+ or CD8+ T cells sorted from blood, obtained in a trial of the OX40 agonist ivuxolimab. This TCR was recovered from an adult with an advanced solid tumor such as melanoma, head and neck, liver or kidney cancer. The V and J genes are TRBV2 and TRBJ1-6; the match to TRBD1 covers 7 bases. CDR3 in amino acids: CASSNPGTVNSPLHF. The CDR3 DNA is TGTGCCAGCAGCAACCCCGGGACAGTCAATTCACCCCTCCACTTT.